This entry is about one T cell receptor (beta chain). Its antigen remains unknown. Second-dose schedules of about 4 or about 12 weeks were combined. Assay used: immunoSEQ multiplex PCR; TCRdb lists only in-frame clones, some missing. The data contain 150,000 to 200,000 clones, 90% to 95% of them singletons. This sample was taken from a study of T cell responses to AZD1222 COVID-19 vaccine. Study-level findings and limits: No repertoire was sampled before or during the peak T cell response, only after it. Donors were mostly white British, more females; clonal diversity possibly underestimated. The study found Spike-specific TCR breadth and depth rose after two AZD1222 doses.

V shed 3 bases and J shed 4 bases, with 6 bases lying between them. The CDR3 sequence is 12 residues long. The receptor's source is an adult who received the AZD1222 COVID-19 vaccine. This chain links TRBV12-3 or TRBV12-4 with TRBJ1-2; no reliable D call. The source was peripheral blood, collected 28 days after the second AZD1222 dose. CDR3 sequence (DNA): TGTGCCAGCAGTTTTATGCTCTATGGCTACACCTTC. It specifies CASSFMLYGYTF.